This T cell receptor beta chain was sequenced during a study of T cells in Graves' hyperthyroidism and ophthalmopathy. Blood dates from first hyperthyroidism diagnosis, before any ophthalmopathy symptoms. This clonotype was found many times. RNA transcripts gave rise to amplified TCR beta CDR3 regions. The HTBI primer set served for first-round RT-PCR of the TCR CDR3. One entry per CDR3 protein, called by TCRdb with MiXCR from the multiplex PCR reads. Seen here are 300,000 to 450,000 distinct CDR3 sequences, 15% to 20% observed once, and the top ten hold about a third. This CDR3 comprises 13 residues. Germline trimming cut 10 bases from V and 7 bases from J; bases unmatched to any gene: 7. Per the germline V gene, CDR1 is MDHEN and CDR2 is SYDVKM.

The V and J genes are TRBV28 and TRBJ1-6; the match to TRBD1 covers 7 bases. This clonotype was obtained from a woman in her 30s with Graves' hyperthyroidism that later progressed to Graves' ophthalmopathy. Sequencing input: blood. CDR3 nucleotides: TGTGCCACCTCGGGACAGCCAAATTCACCCCTCCACTTT. Amino acids: CATSGQPNSPLHF.